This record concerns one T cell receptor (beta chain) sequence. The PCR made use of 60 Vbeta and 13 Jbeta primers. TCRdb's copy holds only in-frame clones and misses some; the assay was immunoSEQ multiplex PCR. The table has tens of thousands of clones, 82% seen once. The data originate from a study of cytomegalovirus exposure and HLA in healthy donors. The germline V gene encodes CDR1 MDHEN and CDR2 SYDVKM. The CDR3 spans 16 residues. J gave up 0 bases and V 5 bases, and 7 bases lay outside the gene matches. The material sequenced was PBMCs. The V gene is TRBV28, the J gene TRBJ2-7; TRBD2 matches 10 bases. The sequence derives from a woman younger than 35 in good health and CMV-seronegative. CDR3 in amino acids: CASSTRLAGFSYEQYF. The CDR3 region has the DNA TGTGCCAGCAGTACCAGACTAGCGGGCTTCTCCTACGAGCAGTACTTC.